These 17 T cell receptor beta chains originate from one sample sequenced in a study of PD-1 blockade in mismatch repair-deficient tumors (dated by TCRdb to between 2016 and 2019). The receptor library was made with the immunoSEQ multiplex PCR assay. The table was pulled from immuneACCESS by TCRdb, which kept in-frame rearrangements only. Such tables lose some clones; where checked, under half of the loss comes from unresolved V genes, and the rest has no known cause. Present in this sample are approximately 16,000 clones, almost 85% of which were seen just once. The ten top clones hold less than 20% of the sample. The time point label of this sample denotes: peripheral blood before pembrolizumab. This specimen was PBMCs, taken before pembrolizumab treatment. Receptors were obtained from an adult with mismatch repair-deficient cancer.

This sequence joins TRBV30 and TRBJ1-5, with unresolved D. V was trimmed by 8 bases and J by 2 bases, leaving 16 bases between them. The CDR3 spans 14 residues. Germline CDR1 reads GTSNPN; CDR2 reads SVGIG (reference sequence). CDR3 region: CAPRNPGRNQPQHF. CDR3 DNA: TGTGCCCCGAGGAACCCAGGCCGCAATCAGCCCCAGCATTTT. The whole variable domain, filled in from reference TRBV30 and TRBJ1-5, reads SQTIHQWPATLVQPVGSPLSLECTVEGTSNPNLYWYRQAAGRGLQLLFYSVGIGQISSEVPQNLSASRPQDRQFILSSKKLLLSDSGFYLCAPRNPGRNQPQHFGDGTRLSIL.

The V call is TRBV19, the J call TRBJ2-4, with 10 bases identical to TRBD1. Trimming removed 9 bases from V and 7 bases from J; junction bases left unmatched: 15. This CDR3 has 16 amino acids. CDR1 and CDR2 from the germline V gene are LNHDA and SQIVND (reference sequence). As DNA, the CDR3 is TGTGCCAGCAGGACAGGGGGTACTTTGGCGGGTAACATTCAGTACTTC. Protein: CASRTGGTLAGNIQYF.

The chain recombines TRBV20-1 with TRBJ1-5; D unresolved. CDR1 DFQATT and CDR2 SNEGSKA come from the germline V gene (reference sequence). The CDR3 is 10 residues long. The V end lost 0 bases, the J end lost 6 bases, and 0 bases lay between the germline ends. The CDR3 bases are TGCAGTGCTAGAGATCAGCCCCAGCATTTT. It translates to CSARDQPQHF.

The rearrangement uses TRBV19 and TRBJ2-4; tentative D call: TRBD1 (5 bases). Deletions cut 2 bases from V and 6 bases from J, with 11 bases between. CDR1 is LNHDA and CDR2 is SQIVND in the germline V gene (reference sequence). This CDR3 is 14 amino acids long. The CDR3 DNA is TGTGCCAGTAGTATACCGCAGGGTAGAAACATTCAGTACTTC. Its protein is CASSIPQGRNIQYF.

This sequence joins TRBV30 and TRBJ2-1, with 7 bases matching TRBD2. V was clipped by 0 bases and J by 4 bases; unmatched bases: 6. Germline-derived CDR1 and CDR2 are GTSNPN and SVGIG (reference sequence). The CDR3 runs 15 residues. CDR3 nucleotide sequence: TGTGCCTGGAGTGTGCTAGCGGCCGATTACAATGAGCAGTTCTTC. This codes for CAWSVLAADYNEQFF.

The chain combines TRBV18 with TRBJ2-3; tentative D call: TRBD1 (6 bases). V was shortened by 0 bases and J by 3 bases, with 13 bases between the two germline ends. CDR3 length: 16 amino acids. Germline lookup yields CDR1 KGHSH and CDR2 LQKENI. As DNA, the CDR3 is TGTGCCAGCTCACCACCGTTGGGGGCAGGGACAGATACGCAGTATTTT. Encoded protein: CASSPPLGAGTDTQYF.

This chain connects TRBV9 to TRBJ1-1; D may be TRBD1 (5 bases). There are 15 residues in the CDR3. Trimming left V 4 bases short and J 1 base short, with 14 bases between. The germline gives CDR1 SGDLS, CDR2 YYNGEE. The CDR3 DNA reads TGTGCCAGCAGCTCAACGGGACGGTCGAACACTGAAGCTTTCTTT. This gives the protein CASSSTGRSNTEAFF.

The V gene is TRBV7-2, the J gene TRBJ2-6; tentatively, D is TRBD2 (5 bases). The V end was cut by 0 bases, the J end by 0 bases, with 15 bases between. Germline-derived CDR1 and CDR2 are SGHTA and FQGNSA. The length of the CDR3 is 19 residues. CDR3 in amino acids: CASSLAARELTSGANVLTF. CDR3 sequence (DNA): TGTGCCAGCAGCTTAGCTGCGAGGGAACTTACCTCTGGGGCCAACGTCCTGACTTTC.

The J gene is TRBJ2-7, the V gene TRBV7-6, with D possibly matching TRBD1 (6 bases). This CDR3 has 13 amino acids. The V end was cut by 0 bases, the J end by 6 bases, with 9 bases between. Germline values: CDR1 SGHVS, CDR2 FNYEAQ. CDR3 sequence: CASSLAGAGEQYF. CDR3 DNA sequence: TGTGCCAGCAGCTTAGCGGGGGCGGGCGAGCAGTACTTC.

This clone was observed a handful of times. This rearrangement joins TRBV6-4 to TRBJ2-1, with D perhaps TRBD2 (6 bases). V was trimmed by 0 bases and J by 7 bases, leaving 13 bases between them. The CDR3 has 15 residues. Germline lookup yields CDR1 MRHNA and CDR2 SNTAGT. CDR3 DNA: TGTGCCAGCAGTGACTCGACGGGAGAGGGAAATGAGCAGTTCTTC. Protein product: CASSDSTGEGNEQFF.

Only a few counts were recorded for this clone. This chain connects TRBV12-1 to TRBJ1-2; TRBD1 is taken as the D call from the table, unchecked against the DNA. TRBV12-1 is recorded as a pseudogene. The CDR3 extends over 15 amino acids. CDR3 nucleotides: TGTGCCAGCAGCTTCCCTGACGACAGGGACTATGGCTACACCTTC. Encoded protein: CASSFPDDRDYGYTF.

V is TRBV11-2 and J is TRBJ1-1, with a weak D call TRBD1 (5 bases). The germline V gene encodes CDR1 SGHAT and CDR2 FQNNGV. The CDR3 loop spans 11 amino acids. The V and J ends lost 6 bases and 8 bases respectively, with 10 bases between them. CDR3: CASSYRTEAFF. The CDR3, as DNA: TGTGCCAGCAGTTACAGGACAGAAGCTTTCTTT.

V is TRBV6-1 and J is TRBJ1-4, with 10 bases identical to TRBD1. The DNA end is more similar to TRBJ2-2, so the J call may be wrong. Germline values: CDR1 MNHNS, CDR2 SASEGT. The CDR3 is made up of 17 amino acids. CDR3 amino acids: CASSVGQGRLGMKELFF. CDR3 sequence (DNA): TGTGCCAGCAGTGTGGGACAGGGGAGGCTCGGCATGAAGGAGCTGTTTTTT.

This chain joins TRBV7-9 and TRBJ2-7; D unresolved. Trimming stripped 5 bases from V and 0 bases from J, with 8 bases between. CDR1 SEHNR and CDR2 FQNEAQ come from the germline V gene (reference sequence). The CDR3 length is 13 residues. For the CDR3, the DNA is TGTGCCAGCAGCCCCACATCCTCCTACGAGCAGTACTTC. Translated: CASSPTSSYEQYF.

The chain couples TRBV7-2 to TRBJ2-3, with unresolved D. Looked up from germline, CDR1 is SGHTA and CDR2 is FQGNSA. This CDR3 spans 15 amino acids. The V end was cut by 0 bases, the J end by 5 bases, with 12 bases between. CDR3 sequence reads: CASSLAANRGDTQYF. The DNA for the CDR3 is TGTGCCAGCAGCTTAGCAGCTAATCGCGGAGATACGCAGTATTTT.

The chain combines TRBV6-4 with TRBJ2-2; D uncertain. V lost 10 bases and J lost 3, with 9 bases in between. The CDR3 has 12 residues. From germline, CDR1 is MRHNA and CDR2 SNTAGT. CDR3 sequence reads: CANPEYTGELFF. In DNA, the CDR3 is TGTGCCAACCCAGAGTACACCGGGGAGCTGTTTTTT.

This clone was recorded once. This chain links TRBV20-1 with TRBJ2-5; D ambiguous. The germline gives CDR1 DFQATT, CDR2 SNEGSKA (reference sequence). Trimming left V 6 bases short and J 3 bases short, with 8 bases between. The CDR3 covers 11 residues. The CDR3 nucleotides are TGCAGTGCAGTACCGGAAGAGACCCAGTACTTC. Translated, it gives CSAVPEETQYF.